This TCR beta chain was documented in a study of shared clonotypes between healthy human individuals. The study, taken as a whole, reports: Shared across a few donors were 5% to 6% of the naive CD4 clonotypes.

V lost 5 bases and J 8 bases, leaving 12 bases between the germline ends. CDR3 length: 12 residues. The germline gives CDR1 WNHNN, CDR2 SYGVQD (reference sequence). Deep was the level at which the assay was run. Assay: immunoSEQ multiplex PCR; the TCRdb copy retains only in-frame clones and omits some. The sample lists roughly 1 million clones, roughly 75% seen once, with about 1.5% in the top ten. This clone showed up just a few times. Antigen: not known. The specimen sequenced was memory CD4+ T cells sorted from blood. Described subset: CD45RA-negative fraction. This clonotype was sampled from a man between 18 and 35 years old in good health. This rearrangement joins TRBV10-1 to TRBJ1-2, with D uncertain. The CDR3 DNA reads as TGCGCCAGCAGTCGACCCGTACGGGGCTACACCTTC. Translated, it gives CASSRPVRGYTF.